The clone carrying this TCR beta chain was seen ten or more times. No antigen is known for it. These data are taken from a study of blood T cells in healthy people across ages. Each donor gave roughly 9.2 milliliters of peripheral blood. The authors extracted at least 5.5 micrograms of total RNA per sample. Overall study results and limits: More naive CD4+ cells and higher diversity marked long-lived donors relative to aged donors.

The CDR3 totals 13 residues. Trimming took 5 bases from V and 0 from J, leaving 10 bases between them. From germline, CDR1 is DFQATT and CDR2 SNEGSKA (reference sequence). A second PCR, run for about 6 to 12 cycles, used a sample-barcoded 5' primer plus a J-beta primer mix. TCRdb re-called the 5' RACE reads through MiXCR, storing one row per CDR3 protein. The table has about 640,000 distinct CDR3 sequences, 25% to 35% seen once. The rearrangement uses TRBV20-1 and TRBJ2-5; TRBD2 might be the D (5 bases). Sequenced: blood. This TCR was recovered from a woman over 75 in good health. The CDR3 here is CSAAGGYQETQYF. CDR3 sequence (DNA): TGCAGTGCTGCGGGCGGGTACCAAGAGACCCAGTACTTC.